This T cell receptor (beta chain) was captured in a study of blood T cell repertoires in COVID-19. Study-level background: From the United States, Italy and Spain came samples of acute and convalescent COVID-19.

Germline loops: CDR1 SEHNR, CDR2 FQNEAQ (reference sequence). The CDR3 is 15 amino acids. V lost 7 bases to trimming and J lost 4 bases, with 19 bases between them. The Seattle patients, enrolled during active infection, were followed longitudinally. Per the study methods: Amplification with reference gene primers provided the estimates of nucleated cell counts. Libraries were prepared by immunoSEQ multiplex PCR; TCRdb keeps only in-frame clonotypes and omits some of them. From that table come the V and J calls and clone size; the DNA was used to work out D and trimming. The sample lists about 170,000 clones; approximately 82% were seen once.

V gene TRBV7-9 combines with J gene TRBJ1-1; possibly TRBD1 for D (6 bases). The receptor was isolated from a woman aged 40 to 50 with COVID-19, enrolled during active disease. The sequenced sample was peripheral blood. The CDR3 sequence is CASTPRTASGTEAFF. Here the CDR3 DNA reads TGTGCCAGCACTCCCCGGACAGCGTCGGGCACTGAAGCTTTCTTT.